The next 16 T cell receptor beta chains were all read from a single sample in a study of T cell responses to AZD1222 COVID-19 vaccine. Profiling relied on immunoSEQ multiplex PCR, and the TCRdb table lists in-frame clones only, not all of them. The table records fewer than 100,000 clones, around 90% of them present only once. The sequencing used peripheral blood, collected on day 0 of AZD1222 vaccination. These TCRs come from an adult in good health.

The V and J genes are TRBV10-1 and TRBJ2-4; no reliable D call. From germline, CDR1 is WNHNN and CDR2 SYGVQD (reference sequence). CDR3 length equals 17 residues. V was clipped by 2 bases and J by 1 base, with 15 bases between them. Here the CDR3 reads CASSEPRRGLAKNIQYF. In DNA form, the CDR3 reads TGCGCCAGCAGTGAGCCCCGCCGAGGTTTGGCCAAAAACATTCAGTACTTC.

The chain recombines TRBV7-2 with TRBJ1-1; the match to TRBD1 covers 8 bases. Trimming at V came to 2 bases and at J to 0 bases, leaving 8 bases not matched to a gene. This CDR3 is built from 17 residues. The germline V gene has CDR1 SGHTA and CDR2 FQGNSA. CDR3 coding DNA: TGTGCCAGCAGCTTATGGCCAGGGGGCATCATGAACACTGAAGCTTTCTTT. It yields the protein CASSLWPGGIMNTEAFF.

The chain recombines TRBV19 with TRBJ2-7; unclear D gene. The germline CDR1 and CDR2 sequences are LNHDA and SQIVND (reference sequence). V dropped 2 bases and J dropped 2 bases, with 16 bases sitting between them. CDR3 length: 16 amino acids. CDR3 DNA sequence: TGTGCCAGTAGTATAACTTTACGATCTACTACCTACGAGCAGTACTTC. Translation: CASSITLRSTTYEQYF.

V and J are TRBV6-2 or TRBV6-3 and TRBJ1-2, with D possibly matching TRBD1 (5 bases). V lost 0 bases to trimming and J lost 8 bases, with 13 bases between them. The CDR3 runs 14 residues. CDR1 is MNHEY, CDR2 SVGEGT, per germline. The CDR3 DNA sequence: TGTGCCAGCAGTTACTCTGTTGAGGGGCTGGGCTACACCTTC. Its translation: CASSYSVEGLGYTF.

The V and J genes are TRBV6-2 or TRBV6-3 and TRBJ1-5; D perhaps matches TRBD1 (6 bases). The CDR3 covers 15 residues. V was shortened by 2 bases and J by 1 base, with 9 bases between the two germline ends. Per the germline V gene, CDR1 is MNHEY and CDR2 is SVGEGT. CDR3 region: CASSYNRESNQPQHF. The DNA for the CDR3 is TGTGCCAGCAGTTACAACAGGGAGAGCAATCAGCCCCAGCATTTT.

V is TRBV6-2 or TRBV6-3 and J is TRBJ2-5; D is unresolved. CDR3 length: 15 residues. Germline assignment: CDR1 MNHEY and CDR2 SVGEGT. Trimming cost V 4 bases and J 5 bases, with 17 bases left between them. Written as DNA, the CDR3 is TGTGCCAGCAGTTCCCTCGCTTTGGCCTTGGAGACCCAGTACTTC. It is translated as CASSSLALALETQYF.

This chain connects TRBV9 to TRBJ2-3; tentatively, D is TRBD2 (6 bases). CDR1 is SGDLS, CDR2 YYNGEE, per germline. The V end lost 4 bases, the J end lost 0 bases, and 9 bases lay between the germline ends. The length of the CDR3 is 14 residues. This CDR3 is CASSLEGSTDTQYF. Written as DNA, the CDR3 is TGTGCCAGCAGCCTGGAGGGTAGCACAGATACGCAGTATTTT.

This chain links TRBV5-6 with TRBJ1-6; 9 bases agree with TRBD1. The CDR3 is 15 amino acids. Trimming cost V 4 bases and J 6 bases; bases outside gene matches: 5. Germline CDR1 reads SGHDT; CDR2 reads YYEEEE. This chain's CDR3 is CASSRTGGPNSPLHF. CDR3 sequence (DNA): TGTGCCAGCAGCAGAACAGGGGGCCCTAATTCACCCCTCCACTTT.

V and J are TRBV12-3 or TRBV12-4 and TRBJ2-7; D uncertain. With 6 bases removed from V and 4 bases from J, the gap between germline ends came to 10 bases. The CDR3 sequence is 12 residues long. The CDR3 coding sequence is TGTGCCAGCAGCCTAAAAACATACGAGCAGTACTTC. Translating gives CASSLKTYEQYF.

This clone has just a few counts. The chain is built from TRBV5-1 and TRBJ2-2; D is possibly TRBD1 (6 bases). This CDR3 has 14 residues. CDR1 is SGHRS and CDR2 is YFSETQ in the germline V gene. V lost 5 bases to trimming and J lost 5 bases, with 13 bases between them. The CDR3 loop is CASRVTGKTGELFF. CDR3 nucleotide sequence: TGCGCCAGCAGGGTAACAGGGAAAACCGGGGAGCTGTTTTTT.

This chain uses TRBV28 with TRBJ1-5; tentative D call: TRBD1 (5 bases). The V gene lost 7 bases and the J gene lost 9 bases, with 19 bases spanning the gap. The germline gives CDR1 MDHEN, CDR2 SYDVKM. CDR3 size: 14 residues. CDR3 DNA: TGTGCCAGCAATGCTCCGGGAGAGAGGGGGCCCCAGCATTTT. Its translation is CASNAPGERGPQHF. The whole variable domain, remainder taken from reference TRBV28 and TRBJ1-5, is DVKVTQSSRYLVKRTGEKVFLECVQDMDHENMFWYRQDPGLGLRLIYFSYDVKMKEKGDIPEGYSVSREKKERFSLILESASTNQTSMYLCASNAPGERGPQHFGDGTRLSIL.

The gene calls are TRBV12-3 or TRBV12-4 and TRBJ2-2, with D unclear. Trimming took 5 bases from V and 5 from J, leaving 9 bases between them. The CDR3 has 13 amino acids. The CDR3 spells CASSPPRTGELFF. In nucleotides, the CDR3 is TGTGCCAGCAGTCCCCCCCGTACCGGGGAGCTGTTTTTT.

The rearrangement joins TRBV10-3 to TRBJ1-6; the match to TRBD1 covers 7 bases. This CDR3 spans 13 amino acids. V was pared by 4 bases and J by 6 bases, with 0 bases of the junction left unmatched. Germline CDR1 ENHRY, CDR2 SYGVKD. The CDR3 DNA follows: TGTGCCATCAGTGGACAGGGTAATTCACCCCTCCACTTT. It specifies CAISGQGNSPLHF.

J is TRBJ1-5 and V is TRBV6-2 or TRBV6-3; 8 bases line up with TRBD1. This CDR3 contains 16 residues. With 5 bases clipped from V and 5 bases from J, the junction kept 11 bases outside the gene matches. CDR1 MNHEY and CDR2 SVGEGT come from the germline V gene. CDR3 sequence (DNA): TGTGCCAGCAGTCAACCAGGGGGCGGAAGCTATCAGCCCCAGCATTTT. It encodes CASSQPGGGSYQPQHF.

V is TRBV5-1 and J is TRBJ1-2; D remains unclear. This CDR3 contains 12 residues. Germline V CDR1 and CDR2: SGHRS, YFSETQ. Trimming took off 0 bases at V and 8 bases at J, with 8 bases between the two ends. The CDR3 sequence: CASSLDGGGYTF. CDR3 in DNA: TGCGCCAGCAGCTTGGATGGTGGCGGCTACACCTTC.

This chain's CDR3 is CASSLVHSNQPQHF. In DNA, the CDR3 is TGTGCCAGCAGCTTAGTTCATAGCAATCAGCCCCAGCATTTT. The chain employs TRBV7-2 and TRBJ1-5, with D unclear. The V and J ends lost 1 base and 0 bases respectively, with 4 bases between them. Per the germline V gene, CDR1 is SGHTA and CDR2 is FQGNSA. The CDR3 consists of 14 residues.